The 5 T cell receptor beta chains in this list originate from one sample, sequenced in a study of control samples from healthy donors and cancer patients. Some clones are missing from TCRdb's copy, which holds only in-frame ones; the method was immunoSEQ multiplex PCR. The table records about 160,000 clones, approximately 90% of them present only once. Sequences were obtained from blood. The receptor set was obtained from a man under 40 in good health.

This CDR3 reads CASSTPPRGPANEKLFF. The CDR3 DNA sequence: TGTGCCAGCAGTACCCCCCCAAGGGGGCCGGCTAATGAAAAACTGTTTTTT. The V call is TRBV2, the J call TRBJ1-4, with 7 nucleotides matching TRBD1. The CDR3 is 17 residues long. Germline-derived CDR1 and CDR2 are SNHLY and FYNNEI. Unmatched junction bases numbered 12, after V lost 5 bases and J lost 3 bases. The full variable domain, its missing parts supplied by reference TRBV2 and TRBJ1-4, is EPEVTQTPSHQVTQMGQEVILRCVPISNHLYFYWYRQILGQKVEFLVSFYNNEISEKSEIFDDQFSVERPDGSNFTLKIRSTKLEDSAMYFCASSTPPRGPANEKLFFGSGTQLSVL.

The rearrangement links TRBV9 to TRBJ1-1; perhaps TRBD1 as D (5 bases). The CDR3 contains 13 residues. V dropped 2 bases and J dropped 6 bases, with 11 bases sitting between them. CDR1 is SGDLS, CDR2 YYNGEE, per germline. The DNA for the CDR3 is TGTGCCAGCAGCGTTTTGGGGGTGTCTGAAGCTTTCTTT. Amino acid sequence: CASSVLGVSEAFF.

This sequence joins TRBV27 and TRBJ2-1; D may match TRBD1 or TRBD2 (5 bases each). This CDR3 is 14 amino acids long. Germline CDR1 reads MNHEY; CDR2 reads SMNVEV (reference sequence). The V end lost 3 bases, the J end lost 2 bases, and 8 bases lay between the germline ends. This chain's CDR3 is CASSFEGPYNEQFF. The CDR3 coding sequence is TGTGCCAGCAGTTTCGAGGGGCCCTACAATGAGCAGTTCTTC.

The rearrangement joins TRBV7-8 to TRBJ2-2; TRBD2 might be the D (6 bases). The germline V gene encodes CDR1 SGHVS and CDR2 FQNEAQ. The CDR3 contains 14 residues. V shed 2 bases and J shed 8 bases, with 12 bases lying between them. As DNA, the CDR3 is TGTGCCAGCAGCTTAATATCGGGGACTGGGGAGCTGTTTTTT. Translated, it gives CASSLISGTGELFF.

The chain combines TRBV7-3 with TRBJ1-6, with D perhaps TRBD1 (5 bases). The CDR3 sequence is 15 residues long. The ends were cut back, 2 bases at V and 8 bases at J, with 13 bases in the middle. Germline loops: CDR1 SGHTA, CDR2 FQGTGA. CDR3 bases: TGTGCCAGCAGCTTAGGATCAGGGCGGGATTCACCCCTCCACTTT. The encoded protein is CASSLGSGRDSPLHF.